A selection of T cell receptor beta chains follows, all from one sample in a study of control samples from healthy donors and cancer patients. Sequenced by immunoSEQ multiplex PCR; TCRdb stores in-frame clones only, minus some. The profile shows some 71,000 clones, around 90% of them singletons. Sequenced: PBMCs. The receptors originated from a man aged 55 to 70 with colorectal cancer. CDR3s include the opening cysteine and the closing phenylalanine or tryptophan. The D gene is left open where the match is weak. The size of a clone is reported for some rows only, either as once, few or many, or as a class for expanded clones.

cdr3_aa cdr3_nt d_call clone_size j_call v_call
CASSSLNEQFF TGTGCCAGCAGCTCTCTAAATGAGCAGTTCTTC - - TRBJ2-1 TRBV7-2
CASSLPQRFADEQFF TGTGCCAGCAGCTTACCCCAACGATTCGCCGATGAGCAGTTCTTC - - TRBJ2-1 TRBV7-9
CASTRTGGAGELFF TGTGCCAGCACCCGGACAGGGGGCGCCGGGGAGCTGTTTTTT TRBD1 - TRBJ2-2 TRBV6-5
CATSRKTGWDTEAFF TGTGCCACCAGCAGAAAAACAGGGTGGGATACTGAAGCTTTCTTT - - TRBJ1-1 TRBV15
CASSAGLAGGQDTQYF TGTGCCAGCAGCGCGGGACTAGCGGGGGGGCAAGATACGCAGTATTTT TRBD2 - TRBJ2-3 TRBV7-9
CASSLYPPGSSSGANVLTF TGTGCCAGCAGCTTATACCCGCCAGGGTCATCCTCTGGGGCCAACGTCCTGACTTTC - - TRBJ2-6 TRBV7-2
CASSLRVAGHTDTQYF TGTGCCAGCAGCTTACGGGTAGCGGGGCACACAGATACGCAGTATTTT TRBD2 - TRBJ2-3 TRBV5-4
CASSRLGTSTDTQYF TGTGCCAGCAGTCGACTAGGCACTAGCACAGATACGCAGTATTTT - - TRBJ2-3 TRBV6-2/TRBV6-3
CASSQDGSSGGAGTQYF TGCGCCAGCAGCCAAGATGGTTCCAGCGGGGGGGCGGGGACGCAGTATTTT TRBD2 - TRBJ2-3 TRBV4-3
CASSLEQGAVTGELFF TGTGCCAGCAGCTTAGAGCAGGGGGCGGTCACCGGGGAGCTGTTTTTT TRBD1 - TRBJ2-2 TRBV7-2
CASSHGGARDSGNTIYF TGTGCCAGCAGCCACGGGGGAGCAAGGGACTCTGGAAACACCATATATTTT - - TRBJ1-3 TRBV7-9
CASSLALRTDTQYF TGTGCCAGCAGCTTGGCCCTCCGCACAGATACGCAGTATTTT - - TRBJ2-3 TRBV5-5
CASSPRGANYGYTF TGTGCCAGCAGCCCTAGGGGAGCTAACTATGGCTACACCTTC - - TRBJ1-2 TRBV7-9
CARSPRTSGKETQYF TGTGCCAGAAGCCCACGGACTAGCGGCAAGGAGACCCAGTACTTC - - TRBJ2-5 TRBV7-5
CASSLPRGLQTYEQYF TGTGCCAGCAGTTTACCCCGAGGACTGCAAACCTACGAGCAGTACTTC - - TRBJ2-7 TRBV28
CASSQIDYEQYF TGTGCCAGCAGCCAAATAGATTACGAGCAGTACTTC - - TRBJ2-7 TRBV3-1/TRBV3-2
CASSQARTGYEQYF TGTGCCAGCAGCCAAGCCCGGACAGGCTACGAGCAGTACTTC TRBD1 - TRBJ2-7 TRBV4-2
CASSYSSGGSEKLFF TGTGCCAGCAGTTACTCGTCAGGGGGAAGTGAAAAACTGTTTTTT TRBD1 - TRBJ1-4 TRBV6-2/TRBV6-3
CASLSGTDNSPLHF TGTGCCAGCCTTTCCGGGACAGATAATTCACCCCTCCACTTT TRBD1 - TRBJ1-6 TRBV19
CASSPTYQETQYF TGTGCCAGCAGCCCAACATACCAAGAGACCCAGTACTTC - - TRBJ2-5 TRBV7-9
CASSPSGTGTEAFF TGTGCCAGCTCACCGTCGGGGACGGGCACTGAAGCTTTCTTT - - TRBJ1-1 TRBV18
CASSLAGRNTGELFF TGTGCCAGCAGCTTAGCGGGGAGGAACACCGGGGAGCTGTTTTTT - - TRBJ2-2 TRBV7-6
CASSSGQGGTEAFF TGTGCCAGCAGCTCAGGACAGGGGGGGACTGAAGCTTTCTTT TRBD1 - TRBJ1-1 TRBV11-3
CASSLAAAKVYNEQFF TGCGCCAGCAGCTTGGCCGCCGCCAAAGTCTACAATGAGCAGTTCTTC - - TRBJ2-1 TRBV5-1
CASSQRYRAGGRVTDTQYF TGTGCCAGCAGCCAACGTTACCGTGCGGGGGGGCGGGTCACAGATACGCAGTATTTT TRBD2 - TRBJ2-3 TRBV14
CASSLLTLNYGYTF TGTGCCAGCAGCTTACTTACCCTGAACTATGGCTACACCTTC - - TRBJ1-2 TRBV7-2
CASSWGAGGETDTQYF TGCGCCAGCAGCTGGGGGGCCGGGGGCGAGACAGATACGCAGTATTTT - - TRBJ2-3 TRBV5-1
CASSPRVNTEAFF TGTGCCAGCAGTCCCCGGGTGAACACTGAAGCTTTCTTT - - TRBJ1-1 TRBV12-3/TRBV12-4
CASSPLWGQGTGELFF TGCGCCAGCAGCCCGTTGTGGGGGCAAGGGACCGGGGAGCTGTTTTTT - - TRBJ2-2 TRBV5-1
CASSVTGQGVYEQYF TGTGCCAGCAGCGTAACGGGACAGGGAGTCTACGAGCAGTACTTC TRBD1 - TRBJ2-7 TRBV9
CASSLGTFLTQYF TGTGCCAGCAGTTTAGGTACATTCCTGACCCAGTACTTC - - TRBJ2-5 TRBV28
CASSPQGGSPLHF TGTGCCAGCAGCCCTCAAGGGGGATCACCCCTCCACTTT - - TRBJ1-6 TRBV3-1/TRBV3-2
CASSASPGQLSGGYTF TGTGCCAGCAGCGCATCCCCGGGACAGCTTTCGGGAGGCTACACCTTC TRBD1 - TRBJ1-2 TRBV2
CASSKDAGRGGDTEAFF TGTGCCAGCAGCAAAGACGCAGGGAGAGGGGGTGACACTGAAGCTTTCTTT - - TRBJ1-1 TRBV6-2/TRBV6-3
CASSESQAYGYTF TGTGCCAGCAGTGAAAGTCAGGCCTATGGCTACACCTTC - - TRBJ1-2 TRBV6-1
CASPKGTSGYGYTF TGTGCCAGCCCCAAAGGGACGTCGGGGTACGGCTACACCTTC - - TRBJ1-2 TRBV21-1
CASSLASTGGRETQYF TGTGCCAGCAGCTTGGCCAGTACGGGGGGGCGTGAGACCCAGTACTTC TRBD2 - TRBJ2-5 TRBV5-6
CASSLDRNQPQHF TGTGCCAGCAGCTTAGATAGGAATCAGCCCCAGCATTTT - - TRBJ1-5 TRBV7-8
CASSPGAGTSYEQYF TGTGCCAGCAGCCCCGGGGCGGGGACCTCCTACGAGCAGTACTTC - - TRBJ2-7 TRBV5-8
CASSLGIDTQYF TGTGCCAGCAGCTTAGGAATAGATACGCAGTATTTT - - TRBJ2-3 TRBV7-2
CASSPSMQTNEKLFF TGTGCCAGCTCACCGTCCATGCAAACTAATGAAAAACTGTTTTTT - - TRBJ1-4 TRBV18
CATSSRDRYNYGYTF TGTGCCACCAGCTCTCGGGACAGATATAACTATGGCTACACCTTC TRBD1 once TRBJ1-2 TRBV15
CASSFSLGRDIQNIQYF TGTGCCAGCAGCTTCTCCCTTGGCCGGGACATCCAAAACATTCAGTACTTC - - TRBJ2-4 TRBV13
CATSRTSGGFNEQFF TGTGCCACCAGCAGGACTAGCGGGGGTTTTAATGAGCAGTTCTTC TRBD2 - TRBJ2-1 TRBV15
CASSRGQGRAGNTIYF TGTGCCAGCAGTCGAGGACAGGGGAGGGCTGGAAACACCATATATTTT TRBD1 once TRBJ1-3 TRBV7-9
CASSTDLNQPQHF TGTGCCAGCAGTACGGACCTCAATCAGCCCCAGCATTTT - - TRBJ1-5 TRBV6-5
CASSSLSSGQYF TGTGCCAGCAGCTCGCTTTCCTCAGGCCAGTACTTC - - TRBJ2-5 TRBV7-9
CASTLWGEETNVLTF TGTGCCAGCACCTTATGGGGGGAGGAGACCAACGTCCTGACTTTC - once TRBJ2-6 TRBV4-2
CASSILFREGALRNTEAFF TGTGCCAGTAGTATTTTATTCCGAGAGGGGGCCTTGAGGAACACTGAAGCTTTCTTT TRBD1 - TRBJ1-1 TRBV19
CAIGGGVGPSEQYF TGTGCCATCGGGGGGGGTGTCGGACCCTCGGAGCAGTACTTC TRBD2 - TRBJ2-7 TRBV10-3
CASSPKGGDYGYTF TGTGCCAGCTCACCGAAAGGGGGGGACTATGGCTACACCTTC - - TRBJ1-2 TRBV18
CASSLIAGGPSGEQFF TGTGCCAGCAGCTTAATAGCGGGGGGCCCGTCCGGTGAGCAGTTCTTC TRBD2 few TRBJ2-1 TRBV7-3
CASSPRGGEETQYF TGTGCCAGCAGCCCTCGGGGGGGGGAAGAGACCCAGTACTTC TRBD2 - TRBJ2-5 TRBV5-8